This entry features one TCR beta chain sequence. CDR1 is MNHEY, CDR2 SMNVEV, per germline (reference sequence). The CDR3 extends over 14 amino acids. The ends lost 5 bases at V and 7 bases at J; junction bases unmatched: 10. It was with 60 Vbeta and 13 Jbeta primers that the PCR ran. Profiled with immunoSEQ multiplex PCR; TCRdb holds only in-frame clones, not every one. The data hold 150,000 to 180,000 clones, with roughly 83% observed a single time. The entry originates in a study of cytomegalovirus exposure and HLA in healthy donors. The TCR originated in a young man in good health and CMV-seropositive. The chain employs TRBV27 and TRBJ2-7, with 8 bases matching TRBD2. The sequenced sample consisted of PBMCs. The CDR3 DNA reads as TGTGCCAGCAGTCCCGACGGGGGGGCCTGGGAGCAGTACTTC. Protein sequence: CASSPDGGAWEQYF.